The text below deals with one T cell receptor (beta chain). Clones were sequenced by immunoSEQ multiplex PCR, and TCRdb holds only the in-frame ones, with some missing. The sample consists of about 150,000 clones, more than 75% of them appearing once. This entry comes from a study of blood T cell repertoires in COVID-19. Across the study: Some COVID-19 samples were acute and others convalescent; all came from the United States, Italy and Spain.

CDR3 length equals 13 residues. Trimming removed 6 bases from V and 3 bases from J; junction bases left unmatched: 3. The germline V gene encodes CDR1 SGDLS and CDR2 YYNGEE. Input material: PBMCs or T cells enriched from blood (not recorded which). The chain employs TRBV9 and TRBJ2-3; 8 positions match TRBD1. The receptor's source is a woman aged 50 to 60 who had recovered from COVID-19. The CDR3 sequence: CASTRTGTDTQYF. The CDR3 DNA reads TGTGCCAGCACCCGGACAGGGACAGATACGCAGTATTTT.